The 3 T cell receptor beta chains presented below share a single source sample, sequenced in a study of blood T cell repertoires in COVID-19 (dated by TCRdb to the early 2020s). The library was produced with the immunoSEQ multiplex PCR assay. TCRdb limited this immuneACCESS table to in-frame rearrangements with V and J called. A share of clones is missing; checked studies link under half to unresolved V genes, and the rest is unexplained. This sample comprises under 150,000 clones, approximately 82% of them detected only once. The ten top clones hold roughly 5.5% of the sample. Material: peripheral blood. These receptors came from a man aged 80 or over with active or convalescent COVID-19.

The chain combines TRBV24-1 with TRBJ1-2; D is possibly TRBD1 (6 bases). CDR3 length equals 15 residues. V was cut by 4 bases and J by 6 bases, with 17 bases left in between. Germline values: CDR1 KGHDR, CDR2 SFDVKD. CDR3 sequence (DNA): TGTGCCACCAGTGACTCTCGAGGGGGTGCGCATGGCTACACCTTC. It is translated as CATSDSRGGAHGYTF.

The chain couples TRBV7-2 to TRBJ2-1, with 7 bases lining up with TRBD2. The V gene end was trimmed by 5 bases and the J gene end by 0 bases; junction bases not matched to a gene: 4. CDR3 length: 15 residues. Per germline, CDR1 SGHTA and CDR2 FQGNSA. CDR3 in DNA: TGTGCCAGCAGCATCGGACTAGTCTCCTACAATGAGCAGTTCTTC. This encodes CASSIGLVSYNEQFF.

The chain is built from TRBV12-3 or TRBV12-4 and TRBJ1-2, with 9 bases aligning to TRBD1. The J segment lost 7 bases and the V segment lost 6 bases, leaving 6 bases of the junction unmatched. There are 13 residues in the CDR3. The CDR3 DNA reads TGTGCCAGCAGCCCACAGGGGGCGGCTGGCTACACCTTC. Protein sequence: CASSPQGAAGYTF.